The 9 T cell receptor beta chains given below trace back to one sample, sequenced in a study of cytomegalovirus exposure and HLA in healthy donors. The PCR contained 60 Vbeta and 13 Jbeta primers. TCRdb keeps only in-frame clones here, not all; method: immunoSEQ multiplex PCR. The sample has under 150,000 clones, 82% seen once. The material sequenced was PBMCs. These receptors all stem from a male donor in good health and CMV-seronegative.

This chain uses TRBV10-3 with TRBJ2-1, with unresolved D. CDR3 length equals 12 residues. Per germline, CDR1 ENHRY and CDR2 SYGVKD. The V gene lost 4 bases and the J gene lost 9 bases, with 10 bases spanning the gap. DNA for the CDR3: TGTGCCATCAGTGGCGAGCTCGGTGAGCAGTTCTTC. Encoded protein: CAISGELGEQFF.

V usage is TRBV9 and J usage is TRBJ1-1; D not resolved. V dropped 3 bases and J dropped 7 bases, with 13 bases sitting between them. Germline CDR1 and CDR2: SGDLS and YYNGEE. This CDR3 has 13 amino acids. The CDR3 bases are TGTGCCAGCAGCGCCGGGGTAAATAATGAAGCTTTCTTT. This translates into CASSAGVNNEAFF.

V and J are TRBV7-6 and TRBJ2-5; TRBD1 might be the D (5 bases). The germline CDR1 and CDR2 sequences are SGHVS and FNYEAQ. The CDR3 covers 13 residues. V lost 1 base and J 5 bases, leaving 8 bases between the germline ends. The CDR3: CASSLGQFETQYF. The CDR3 DNA reads as TGTGCCAGCAGCTTAGGACAGTTTGAGACCCAGTACTTC.

Details on this clone: Sequence at one end of the junction differs from germline and may be a read error. The V gene is TRBV7-9, the J gene TRBJ2-2; D is unclear. CDR3 length equals 16 residues. Germline-derived CDR1 and CDR2 are SEHNR and FQNEAQ (reference sequence). The CDR3 loop reads CSSSLVGALSTGELFF. The CDR3 DNA is TGTTCCAGCAGCTTAGTGGGCGCACTTTCCACCGGGGAGCTGTTTTTT. The full variable domain, in which reference TRBV7-9 and TRBJ2-2 provide the parts outside the CDR3, is DTGVSQNPRHKITKRGQNVTFRCDPISEHNRLYWYRQTLGQGPEFLTYFQNEAQLEKSRLLSDRFSAERPKGSFSTLEIQRTEQGDSAMYLCSSSLVGALSTGELFFGEGSRLTVL.

The gene calls are TRBV4-1 and TRBJ2-5; 14 positions agree with TRBD2. The CDR3 totals 20 residues. J was trimmed by 4 bases and V by 5 bases; bases with no gene match: 18. Germline CDR1 MGHRA, CDR2 YSYEKL. The CDR3, as DNA: TGCGCCAGCAGCTCCTTCTCCTGGGGACTAGCGGGAGTGGAGGGAGAGACCCAGTACTTC. It specifies CASSSFSWGLAGVEGETQYF.

This clone was detected once. The genes are TRBV7-2 and TRBJ2-3, with a weak D call TRBD1 (6 bases). Germline V gene sequence: CDR1 SGHTA, CDR2 FQGNSA. With 2 bases removed from V and 5 bases from J, the gap between germline ends came to 8 bases. The CDR3 loop spans 13 amino acids. This chain's CDR3 is CASSLFRGDTQYF. DNA for the CDR3: TGTGCCAGCAGCTTATTCAGGGGAGATACGCAGTATTTT.

This clone was counted a few times. This chain uses TRBV28 with TRBJ1-1, with D possibly being TRBD1 (5 bases). The CDR3 runs 15 residues. The V end was cut by 1 base, the J end by 3 bases, with 12 bases between. Per germline, CDR1 MDHEN and CDR2 SYDVKM. The CDR3 sequence: CASSLLSGGDTEAFF. CDR3 DNA sequence: TGTGCCAGCAGTTTATTATCAGGAGGGGACACTGAAGCTTTCTTT. The full variable domain, completed using reference TRBV28 and TRBJ1-1, is DVKVTQSSRYLVKRTGEKVFLECVQDMDHENMFWYRQDPGLGLRLIYFSYDVKMKEKGDIPEGYSVSREKKERFSLILESASTNQTSMYLCASSLLSGGDTEAFFGQGTRLTVV.

The rearrangement joins TRBV28 to TRBJ2-1; D is possibly TRBD1 (6 bases). V lost 6 bases and J lost 4, with 16 bases in between. Germline V CDR1 and CDR2: MDHEN, SYDVKM. The length of the CDR3 is 15 residues. CDR3 sequence: CASSLRGTHYNEQFF. In nucleotides, the CDR3 is TGTGCCAGCAGCCTAAGGGGGACACATTACAATGAGCAGTTCTTC.

The chain has TRBV30 and TRBJ1-6; D ambiguous. CDR3 size: 11 residues. CDR1 and CDR2 (germline): GTSNPN, SVGIG (reference sequence). The V gene lost 3 bases and the J gene lost 8 bases, with 5 bases spanning the gap. The CDR3 spells CAWREDSPLHF. CDR3 DNA: TGTGCCTGGAGAGAGGATTCACCCCTCCACTTT.